Below are 30 T cell receptor beta chains sequenced from a single sample in a study of blood T cell repertoires in COVID-19. Sequencing used immunoSEQ multiplex PCR; TCRdb keeps in-frame clones, though not all of them. The repertoire holds about 170,000 clones, with approximately 80% as singletons. Material for sequencing was peripheral blood. These receptors all stem from a woman of 80 years or more with active or convalescent COVID-19.

This rearrangement joins TRBV7-9 to TRBJ1-6; D unresolved. Germline CDR1 is SEHNR and CDR2 is FQNEAQ (reference sequence). The CDR3 runs 14 residues. Trimming took 1 base from V and 9 from J, leaving 10 bases between them. The CDR3 DNA is TGTGCCAGCAGCTTAGACGGGGATACTTCACCCCTCCACTTT. Its protein product is CASSLDGDTSPLHF. The full variable domain, rest sourced from reference TRBV7-9 and TRBJ1-6, is DTGVSQNPRHKITKRGQNVTFRCDPISEHNRLYWYRQTLGQGPEFLTYFQNEAQLEKSRLLSDRFSAERPKGSFSTLEIQRTEQGDSAMYLCASSLDGDTSPLHFGNGTRLTVT.

The chain carries TRBV12-3 or TRBV12-4 and TRBJ1-5; the D gene is possibly TRBD1 (5 bases). The CDR3 consists of 12 residues. V gave up 6 bases and J gave up 15 bases, with 18 bases separating them. The CDR3 is CASSLLGQGRHF. DNA of the CDR3: TGTGCCAGCAGCCTCTTGGGCCAGGGCAGGCATTTT.

This clone appeared a single time. The V gene is TRBV2, the J gene TRBJ1-1; D is ambiguous. The CDR3 is made up of 14 amino acids. Trimming removed 7 bases from V and 1 base from J, with 13 bases in between. The V gene's germline CDR1 is SNHLY and CDR2 FYNNEI. The CDR3 nucleotides read TGTGCCAGCACCGTACGGTTCGGGAACACTGAAGCTTTCTTT. Translated: CASTVRFGNTEAFF.

This clone was found a few times. The rearrangement uses TRBV19 and TRBJ2-7, with a tentative D call TRBD1 (6 bases). V was pared by 5 bases and J by 3 bases, with 14 bases between. The CDR3 covers 14 residues. The germline V gene has CDR1 LNHDA and CDR2 SQIVND (reference sequence). Written as DNA, the CDR3 is TGTGCCAGTAGTGACGGGACACAGTTCTACGAGCAGTACTTC. It translates to CASSDGTQFYEQYF.

The chain has TRBV24-1 and TRBJ2-3, with 8 bases that match TRBD1. V trimming: 2 bases; J trimming: 6 bases; junction bases outside the gene matches: 9. CDR1 is KGHDR, CDR2 SFDVKD, per germline. The CDR3 loop spans 16 amino acids. The CDR3 DNA follows: TGTGCCACCAGTGATTCCGCAACAGGGGGGAGGGATACGCAGTATTTT. Protein product: CATSDSATGGRDTQYF.

This chain uses TRBV11-2 with TRBJ1-2, with a tentative D call TRBD1 (5 bases). CDR3 length: 11 residues. Trimming removed 5 bases from V and 8 bases from J, with 9 bases in between. The germline V gene encodes CDR1 SGHAT and CDR2 FQNNGV. Here the CDR3 DNA reads TGTGCCAGCAGCGACAACAGGGGCTACACCTTC. Translated, it gives CASSDNRGYTF.

The count of this clone is one. The J gene is TRBJ2-3, the V gene TRBV5-8; a possible D gene is TRBD1 (5 bases). The germline V gene encodes CDR1 SGHTS and CDR2 YDEGEE. With 1 base removed from V and 3 bases from J, the gap between germline ends came to 12 bases. The CDR3 covers 15 residues. This CDR3 reads CASSLWTKQTDTQYF. CDR3 sequence (DNA): TGTGCCAGCAGCTTGTGGACAAAACAAACAGATACGCAGTATTTT.

The chain recombines TRBV24-1 with TRBJ2-3, with D possibly matching TRBD2 (5 bases). Trimming pared 3 bases from V and 0 bases from J, leaving 9 bases between. The V gene's germline CDR1 is KGHDR and CDR2 SFDVKD. This CDR3 comprises 15 residues. The CDR3 region has the DNA TGTGCCACCAGTGATAATCGGGATAGCACAGATACGCAGTATTTT. Translated: CATSDNRDSTDTQYF.

The gene calls are TRBV6-5 and TRBJ2-5; 7 nucleotides match TRBD1. The CDR3 is 13 amino acids. Germline CDR1 and CDR2: MNHEY and SVGAGI. The ends lost 7 bases at V and 4 bases at J; junction bases unmatched: 6. In DNA form, the CDR3 reads TGTGCCAGCAAAGGGGGCGGTCTAGAGACCCAGTACTTC. This encodes CASKGGGLETQYF.

As DNA, the CDR3 is TGTGCCAGCAGCTTCGGGTATAATTCACCCCTCCACTTT. Residues: CASSFGYNSPLHF. This chain connects TRBV5-8 to TRBJ1-6; D unclear. This CDR3 spans 13 amino acids. Germline CDR1 reads SGHTS; CDR2 reads YDEGEE. The V end lost 2 bases, the J end lost 4 bases, and 4 bases lay between the germline ends.

CDR3 nucleotides: TGTGCCAGCAGCTTACGGCTAGCGGGGGTCTCCTACAATGAGCAGTTCTTC. It codes for CASSLRLAGVSYNEQFF. The V call is TRBV7-2, the J call TRBJ2-1, with 10 bases fitting TRBD2. Germline V gene sequence: CDR1 SGHTA, CDR2 FQGNSA. Trimming took 2 bases from V and 0 from J; bases not matched to a gene: 4. The CDR3 runs 17 residues.

J is TRBJ2-2 and V is TRBV2, with a tentative D call TRBD2 (6 bases). The length of the CDR3 is 19 residues. In germline, CDR1 is SNHLY, CDR2 FYNNEI. The V gene lost 1 base and the J gene lost 0 bases, with 18 bases spanning the gap. DNA of the CDR3: TGTGCCAGCAGTGAAGATGGCACGGGGGATTTTACGAACACCGGGGAGCTGTTTTTT. It translates to CASSEDGTGDFTNTGELFF.

This chain uses TRBV10-2 with TRBJ1-4, with 8 bases that match TRBD1. CDR1 is WSHSY and CDR2 is SAAADI in the germline V gene. Trimming at V came to 6 bases and at J to 6 bases, leaving 12 bases not matched to a gene. The CDR3 runs to 16 residues. DNA for the CDR3: TGCGCCAGCAGAGCCTATGGACAGGGCGGTTATGAAAAACTGTTTTTT. It translates to CASRAYGQGGYEKLFF.

A few counts support this clone. The CDR3 region has the DNA TGTGCCACCAGCAGAGCAGCGGCGGGGGGCGCAGGGGGTCAGCCCCAGCATTTT. Its protein is CATSRAAAGGAGGQPQHF. The chain links TRBV15 to TRBJ1-5; 7 bases are a match to TRBD1. The CDR3 has 18 amino acids. Germline CDR1 reads LNHNV; CDR2 reads YYDKDF (reference sequence). The V and J ends lost 1 base and 6 bases, in that order; junction bases with no gene match: 15. The complete variable domain, with remaining parts taken from reference TRBV15 and TRBJ1-5, reads DAMVIQNPRYQVTQFGKPVTLSCSQTLNHNVMYWYQQKSSQAPKLLFHYYDKDFNNEADTPDNFQSRRPNTSFCFLDIRSPGLGDTAMYLCATSRAAAGGAGGQPQHFGDGTRLSIL.

This chain uses TRBV3-1 (or the pseudogene TRBV3-2) with TRBJ2-7; perhaps TRBD1 as D (5 bases). The CDR3 has 13 residues. V was trimmed by 3 bases and J by 4 bases, leaving 10 bases between them. In germline, CDR1 is LGHDT, CDR2 YNNKEL (reference sequence). The CDR3 DNA reads as TGTGCCAGCAGCCAGGCCCGGACATACGAGCAGTACTTC. Translated: CASSQARTYEQYF.

The rearrangement uses TRBV7-9 and TRBJ1-1; TRBD1 aligns across 7 bases. CDR1 is SEHNR, CDR2 FQNEAQ, per germline (reference sequence). The CDR3 has 16 amino acids. The J segment lost 1 base and the V segment lost 5 bases, leaving 10 bases of the junction unmatched. The CDR3 region has the DNA TGTGCCAGCAGCGAAAGAACAGGGGAAAAGAACACTGAAGCTTTCTTT. It specifies CASSERTGEKNTEAFF.

The chain links TRBV19 to TRBJ1-1, with D perhaps matching TRBD1 (5 bases). The CDR3 extends over 14 amino acids. CDR1 and CDR2 from the germline V gene are LNHDA and SQIVND (reference sequence). Trimming took 7 bases from V and 1 from J, leaving 13 bases between them. Written as DNA, the CDR3 is TGTGCCAGTACAAGCGGGGGGTGGAACACTGAAGCTTTCTTT. It codes for CASTSGGWNTEAFF. The variable domain in full, completed from reference TRBV19 and TRBJ1-1, reads DGGITQSPKYLFRKEGQNVTLSCEQNLNHDAMYWYRQDPGQGLRLIYYSQIVNDFQKGDIAEGYSVSREKKESFPLTVTSAQKNPTAFYLCASTSGGWNTEAFFGQGTRLTVV.

The chain is built from TRBV4-3 and TRBJ2-2; 7 positions match TRBD1. J lost 8 bases, V lost 1 base, and 7 bases had no gene match. Germline V gene lookup returns CDR1 LGHNA and CDR2 YSLEER. The CDR3 loop spans 15 amino acids. CDR3 sequence (DNA): TGCGCCAGCAGCCAAGGAGGGACAGAAACGGGGGAGCTGTTTTTT. Residues: CASSQGGTETGELFF.

The chain recombines TRBV11-3 with TRBJ1-2; D possibly corresponds to TRBD1 (6 bases). V was shortened by 7 bases and J by 5 bases, with 17 bases between the two germline ends. CDR3 length: 14 residues. Germline CDR1 is SGHNT and CDR2 is YENEEA. The CDR3 DNA reads TGTGCCAGCACCAAAGGCCCAGGGGATTATGGCTACACCTTC. It translates to CASTKGPGDYGYTF.

A remark on this clone: At one end the junction does not follow the germline gene, possibly because of a read error. This CDR3 reads CASNLAGTGTGYGYTF. CDR3 sequence (DNA): TGTGCCAGCAACTTGGCGGGGACAGGGACAGGCTACGGCTACACCTTC. The V gene is TRBV5-4, the J gene TRBJ1-2; TRBD1 agrees at 9 bases. The CDR3 runs to 16 residues. Germline lookup yields CDR1 SGHNT and CDR2 YYREEE (reference sequence).

The chain has TRBV11-2 and TRBJ2-7; D might be TRBD1 (6 bases). V was clipped by 3 bases and J by 2 bases, with 8 bases between them. This CDR3 comprises 13 residues. CDR1 and CDR2 from the germline V gene are SGHAT and FQNNGV. The CDR3 sequence: CASSFPGAYEQYF. DNA for the CDR3: TGTGCCAGCAGCTTTCCAGGGGCCTACGAGCAGTACTTC.

This clone showed up just a few times. This rearrangement joins TRBV19 to TRBJ2-1; 9 nucleotides match TRBD2. Germline CDR1 and CDR2: LNHDA and SQIVND (reference sequence). After removal of 5 bases from V and 8 bases from J, the junction contained 7 bases not matched to a gene. This CDR3 is 14 amino acids long. CDR3 residues: CASSSVAGGDEQFF. The CDR3 coding sequence is TGTGCCAGTAGTTCCGTGGCGGGGGGGGATGAGCAGTTCTTC.

This chain links TRBV18 with TRBJ1-2; 7 bases fit TRBD1. CDR1 KGHSH and CDR2 LQKENI come from the germline V gene. V shed 2 bases, J shed 7 bases, and the junction held 7 bases outside the gene matches. The CDR3 is 14 amino acids. Here the CDR3 DNA reads TGTGCCAGCTCACCAGCGGGACAGAGGAGTGGCTACACCTTC. It translates to CASSPAGQRSGYTF.

V usage is TRBV2 and J usage is TRBJ2-5; TRBD1 matches 8 bases. Per germline, CDR1 SNHLY and CDR2 FYNNEI. The CDR3 covers 14 residues. Trimming cost V 7 bases and J 5 bases; bases outside gene matches: 9. For the CDR3, the DNA is TGTGCCAGCAACCAAGGACAGGGACTGGAGACCCAGTACTTC. This codes for CASNQGQGLETQYF.

J is TRBJ2-7 and V is TRBV6-6, with D perhaps matching TRBD1 (7 bases). The V end was cut by 2 bases, the J end by 3 bases, with 14 bases between. The germline CDR1 and CDR2 sequences are MNHNY and SVGAGI (reference sequence). The CDR3 totals 15 residues. The CDR3 sequence: CASSYMGGQNYEQYF. The CDR3 DNA reads TGTGCCAGCAGTTACATGGGGGGACAGAACTACGAGCAGTACTTC.

The chain employs TRBV18 and TRBJ1-1; 7 positions agree with TRBD1. The ends lost 6 bases at V and 3 bases at J; junction bases unmatched: 7. In germline, CDR1 is KGHSH, CDR2 LQKENI. CDR3 length equals 14 residues. The CDR3 region is CASSRQGPDTEAFF. CDR3 nucleotides: TGTGCCAGCTCTCGACAGGGCCCGGACACTGAAGCTTTCTTT.

The chain is built from TRBV7-2 and TRBJ2-4; 7 bases align to TRBD1. Germline V gene data show CDR1 as SGHTA and CDR2 as FQGNSA. The J segment lost 1 base and the V segment lost 7 bases, leaving 7 bases of the junction unmatched. This CDR3 contains 15 residues. CDR3 in amino acids: CASTRGTGAKNIQYF. The DNA of the CDR3 is TGTGCCAGCACCAGGGGGACCGGTGCCAAAAACATTCAGTACTTC.

The chain couples TRBV4-2 to TRBJ1-2; 7 positions agree with TRBD1. Germline loops: CDR1 LGHNA, CDR2 YNFKEQ. Losses at the gene ends were 0 bases for V and 2 bases for J; bases not matched to a gene: 6. The CDR3 has 16 residues. The CDR3 spells CASSQDTGQNNYGYTF. CDR3 nucleotide sequence: TGTGCCAGCAGCCAAGATACGGGACAGAACAACTATGGCTACACCTTC.

V and J are TRBV6-5 and TRBJ1-4; 7 nucleotides align to TRBD1. V shed 9 bases and J 5 bases; nucleotides not matched to a gene: 6. Looked up from germline, CDR1 is MNHEY and CDR2 is SVGAGI. CDR3 size: 13 residues. CDR3 sequence reads: CARPGQRNEKLFF. CDR3 coding DNA: TGTGCCAGGCCGGGACAGAGAAATGAAAAACTGTTTTTT.

The chain couples TRBV15 to TRBJ2-7, with 10 bases lining up with TRBD1. V shed 3 bases and J 1 base; nucleotides not matched to a gene: 12. The CDR3 consists of 18 residues. In germline, CDR1 is LNHNV, CDR2 YYDKDF (reference sequence). The CDR3 region has the DNA TGTGCCACCAGCAGTCGACAGGGGGCGGGGGAGTGGTCCTACGAGCAGTACTTC. Its protein is CATSSRQGAGEWSYEQYF.